Listed below are T cell receptor beta chains from one sample, sequenced in a study of beta chain features in type 1 diabetes. Sequencing used immunoSEQ multiplex PCR; TCRdb keeps in-frame clones, though not all of them. This table holds under 850,000 clones, 10% to 15% found once. The source material was naive CD4+ T cells from blood. The receptors come from a man aged 18 to 30 with type 1 diabetes. CDR3s include the opening cysteine and the closing phenylalanine or tryptophan. D genes are given only for firm matches. Rows may omit the clone size; those that give it use once, few, many or a size class.

>TRBJ2-2|few|TRBV25-1|NA
TGTGCCAGCAGTGAATCTAGGGGATATACCGGGGAGCTGTTTTTT
CASSESRGYTGELFF
>TRBJ1-4|NA|TRBV15|TRBD1
TGTGCCACCAGACGACAAGCTCGGACAGGGTCGAATGAAAAACTGTTTTTT
CATRRQARTGSNEKLFF
>TRBJ1-2|NA|TRBV7-9|NA
TGTGCCAGCAGCCGGACTATAACTAACTATGGCTACACCTTC
CASSRTITNYGYTF
>TRBJ2-5|few|TRBV7-9|NA
TGTGCCAGCAGCTCCGTCGGGACGACGCAGGAGACCCAGTACTTC
CASSSVGTTQETQYF
>TRBJ1-2|few|TRBV10-3|TRBD1
TGTGCCAACGGACAGGGCGCGTATGGCTACACCTTC
CANGQGAYGYTF
>TRBJ1-1|few|TRBV25-1|NA
TGTGCCAGCAGTGAAGCGCAGGGGTGGACTGAAGCTTTCTTT
CASSEAQGWTEAFF
>TRBJ2-7|NA|TRBV6-6|NA
TGTGCCAGCACCTACGCGGGGGCCGGGAACTACGAGCAGTACTTC
CASTYAGAGNYEQYF
>TRBJ2-4|few|TRBV7-8|TRBD1
TGTGCCAGCAGCTTAGAGGACAGGGGGAACATTCAGTACTTC
CASSLEDRGNIQYF
>TRBJ2-7|few|TRBV11-1|NA
TGTGCCAGTGCGTCAGCAGGGGCTTACGAGCAGTACTTC
CASASAGAYEQYF
>TRBJ2-7|NA|TRBV28|NA
TGTGCCAGCACCTCTTTGGGGGGGGCCACCTACGAGCAGTACTTC
CASTSLGGATYEQYF
>TRBJ2-5|few|TRBV9|TRBD1
TGTGCCAGCAGCGTGCAGGGGGCAGGGGAGACCCAGTACTTC
CASSVQGAGETQYF
>TRBJ2-1|few|TRBV2|TRBD2
TGTGCCAGCAGGGTGTCTAGCGGATACAATGAGCAGTTCTTC
CASRVSSGYNEQFF
>TRBJ2-5|few|TRBV5-6|NA
TGTGCCAGCAGCTACCTTAAGATGGCCCAGTACTTC
CASSYLKMAQYF
>TRBJ1-1|few|TRBV10-3|TRBD1
TGTGCCATCAGTGACGCGGGACAGTCAAACACTGAAGCTTTCTTT
CAISDAGQSNTEAFF
>TRBJ1-1|few|TRBV13|NA
TGTGCCAGCAGCGCGGGGCCGTTCGCCACTGAAGCTTTCTTT
CASSAGPFATEAFF
>TRBJ1-5|NA|TRBV27|NA
TGTGCCAGCAGTTTAGAGGGTAGCAATCAGCCCCAGCATTTT
CASSLEGSNQPQHF
>TRBJ1-2|NA|TRBV29-1|TRBD1
TGCAGCGTTGATACAGGGGGCGTAGATGGCTACACCTTC
CSVDTGGVDGYTF
>TRBJ1-1|few|TRBV14|NA
TGTGCCACTGATCGACAGCCCCTGAACACTGAAGCTTTCTTT
CATDRQPLNTEAFF
>TRBJ2-2|once|TRBV9|TRBD2
TGTGCCAGCAGCGTAGGGGGAGGGTACACCGGGGAGCTGTTTTTT
CASSVGGGYTGELFF
>TRBJ2-6|NA|TRBV5-1|NA
TGCGCCAGCAGCTTGTCGGGGACTGGGGCCAACGTCCTGACTTTC
CASSLSGTGANVLTF
>TRBJ1-2|few|TRBV18|NA
TGTGCCAGCTCACCAAACAGCCTTAACTATGGCTACACCTTC
CASSPNSLNYGYTF
>TRBJ2-7|NA|TRBV4-1|TRBD2
TGCGCCAGCAGCCAAGACGGGGGGGCGAAGCAGTACTTC
CASSQDGGAKQYF
>TRBJ2-1|few|TRBV29-1|NA
TGCAGCGTTATAGCTGGACAGAGCTTCTCCTACAATGAGCAGTTCTTC
CSVIAGQSFSYNEQFF
>TRBJ2-1|few|TRBV30|NA
TGTGCCTGGAGTCCACAGTACAATGAGCAGTTCTTC
CAWSPQYNEQFF
>TRBJ2-2|few|TRBV7-2|TRBD2
TGTGCCAGCAGCTTATCGCCTAGCGGGATTACCGGGGAGCTGTTTTTT
CASSLSPSGITGELFF
>TRBJ2-4|NA|TRBV2|NA
TGTGCCAGCAGTGATATGTCAGTTGGCAAAAACATTCAGTACTTC
CASSDMSVGKNIQYF
>TRBJ1-1|NA|TRBV5-1|TRBD1
TGCGCCAGCAGCTTGGCCGGGACAGGGGCCAACACTGAAGCTTTCTTT
CASSLAGTGANTEAFF
>TRBJ2-7|NA|TRBV11-2|TRBD2
TGTGCCAGCAGCCCCCCGGGGGGACCATACGAGCAGTACTTC
CASSPPGGPYEQYF
>TRBJ1-1|few|TRBV7-2|NA
TGTGCCAGCAGCTTAGGATTGACTGAAGCTTTCTTT
CASSLGLTEAFF
>TRBJ1-1|NA|TRBV7-9|NA
TGTGCCAGCAGCTCCCATATTCAATCGCCTGAAGCTTTCTTT
CASSSHIQSPEAFF
>TRBJ2-5|NA|TRBV7-2|TRBD2
TGTGCCAGCAGCTCCGGACTAGCGGGAGAGACCCAGTACTTC
CASSSGLAGETQYF
>TRBJ1-1|few|TRBV27|TRBD1
TGTGCCAGCAGTCTCGACAGGGTTGGGACTGAAGCTTTCTTT
CASSLDRVGTEAFF